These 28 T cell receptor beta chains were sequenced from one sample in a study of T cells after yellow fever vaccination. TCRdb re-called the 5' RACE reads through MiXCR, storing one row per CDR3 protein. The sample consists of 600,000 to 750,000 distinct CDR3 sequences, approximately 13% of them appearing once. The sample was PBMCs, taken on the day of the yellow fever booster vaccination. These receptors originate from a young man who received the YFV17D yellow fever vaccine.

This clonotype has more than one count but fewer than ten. CDR3: CASKPQKGIYNEQFF. In nucleotides, the CDR3 is TGCGCCAGCAAACCCCAGAAAGGGATCTACAATGAGCAGTTCTTC. The chain employs TRBV23-1 and TRBJ2-1; D not resolved. TRBV23-1 is flagged as an ORF with uncertain function. V was trimmed by 7 bases and J by 3 bases, leaving 16 bases between them. CDR3 length: 15 residues.

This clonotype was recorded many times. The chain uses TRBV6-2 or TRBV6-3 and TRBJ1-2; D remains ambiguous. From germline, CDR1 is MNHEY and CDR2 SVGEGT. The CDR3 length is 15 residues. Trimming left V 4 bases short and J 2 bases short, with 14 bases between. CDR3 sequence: CASSSDGRRNYGYTF. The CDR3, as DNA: TGTGCCAGCAGTTCAGACGGAAGAAGAAACTATGGCTACACCTTC.

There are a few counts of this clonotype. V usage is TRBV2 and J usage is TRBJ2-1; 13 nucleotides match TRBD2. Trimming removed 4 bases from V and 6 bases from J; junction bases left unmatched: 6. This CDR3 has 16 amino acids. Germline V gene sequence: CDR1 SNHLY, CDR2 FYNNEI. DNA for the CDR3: TGTGCCAGCAGTGCCACCGGACTAGCGGGGGCCAATGAGCAGTTCTTC. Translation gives CASSATGLAGANEQFF.

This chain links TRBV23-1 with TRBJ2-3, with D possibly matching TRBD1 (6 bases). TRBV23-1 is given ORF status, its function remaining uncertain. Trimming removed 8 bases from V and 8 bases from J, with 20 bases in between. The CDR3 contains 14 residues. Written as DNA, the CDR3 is TGCGCCAGCGGATTATGGGGGAGAGGGGGTACGCAGTATTTT. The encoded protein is CASGLWGRGGTQYF.

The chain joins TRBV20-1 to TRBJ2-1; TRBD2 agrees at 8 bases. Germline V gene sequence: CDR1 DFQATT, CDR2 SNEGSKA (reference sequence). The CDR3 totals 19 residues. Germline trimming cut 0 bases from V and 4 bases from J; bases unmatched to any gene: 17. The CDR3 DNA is TGCAGTGCTAGAGATTTACCCAGCAGCGGGAGCACTGGGTACAATGAGCAGTTCTTC. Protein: CSARDLPSSGSTGYNEQFF.

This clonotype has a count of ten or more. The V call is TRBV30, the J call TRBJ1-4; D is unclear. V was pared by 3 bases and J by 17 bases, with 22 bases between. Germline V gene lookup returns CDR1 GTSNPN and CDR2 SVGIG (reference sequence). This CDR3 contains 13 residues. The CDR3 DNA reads TGTGCCTGGAGCCACTACGCGGATGGAAGGAGTTTTTTT. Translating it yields CAWSHYADGRSFF.

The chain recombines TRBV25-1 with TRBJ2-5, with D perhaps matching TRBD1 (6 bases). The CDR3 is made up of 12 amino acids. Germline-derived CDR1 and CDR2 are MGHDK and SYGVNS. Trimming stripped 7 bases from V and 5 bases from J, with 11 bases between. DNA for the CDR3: TGTGCCAGCATGGGACACCGGGAGACCCAGTACTTC. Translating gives CASMGHRETQYF. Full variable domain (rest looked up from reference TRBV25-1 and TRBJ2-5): EADIYQTPRYLVIGTGKKITLECSQTMGHDKMYWYQQDPGMELHLIHYSYGVNSTEKGDLSSESTVSRIRTEHFPLTLESARPSHTSQYLCASMGHRETQYFGPGTRLLVL.

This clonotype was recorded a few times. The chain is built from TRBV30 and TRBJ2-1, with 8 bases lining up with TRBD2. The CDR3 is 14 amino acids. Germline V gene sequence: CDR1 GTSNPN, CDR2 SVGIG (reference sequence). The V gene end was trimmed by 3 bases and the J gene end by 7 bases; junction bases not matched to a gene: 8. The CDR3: CAWRIAGLTNEQFF. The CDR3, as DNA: TGTGCCTGGAGGATAGCGGGACTAACGAATGAGCAGTTCTTC.

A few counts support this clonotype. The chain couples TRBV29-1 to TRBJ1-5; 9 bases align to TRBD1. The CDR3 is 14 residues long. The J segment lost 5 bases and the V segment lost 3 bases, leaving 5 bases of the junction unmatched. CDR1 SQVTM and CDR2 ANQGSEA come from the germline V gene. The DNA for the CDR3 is TGCAGCGTTGAGGGTGGGGACAGGGATCAGCCCCAGCATTTT. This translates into CSVEGGDRDQPQHF.

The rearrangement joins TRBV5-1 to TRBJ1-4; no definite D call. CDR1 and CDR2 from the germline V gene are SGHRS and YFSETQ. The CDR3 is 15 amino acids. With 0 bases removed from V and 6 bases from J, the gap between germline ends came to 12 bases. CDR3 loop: CASSLEGQSYEKLFF. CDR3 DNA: TGCGCCAGCAGCTTGGAGGGCCAGTCTTATGAAAAACTGTTTTTT.

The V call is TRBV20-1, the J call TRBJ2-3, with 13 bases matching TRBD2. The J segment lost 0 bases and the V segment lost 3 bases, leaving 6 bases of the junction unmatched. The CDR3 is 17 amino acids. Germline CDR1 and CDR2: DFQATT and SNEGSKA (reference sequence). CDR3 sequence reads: CSARGLAGTPSTDTQYF. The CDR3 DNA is TGCAGTGCTAGGGGACTAGCGGGGACTCCTAGCACAGATACGCAGTATTTT.

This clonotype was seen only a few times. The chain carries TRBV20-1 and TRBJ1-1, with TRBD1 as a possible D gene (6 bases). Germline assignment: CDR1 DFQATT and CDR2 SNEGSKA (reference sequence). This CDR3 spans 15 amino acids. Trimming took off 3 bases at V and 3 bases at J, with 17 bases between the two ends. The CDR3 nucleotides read TGCAGTGCTAGGACCCAGGGGAAGGGGCACACTGAAGCTTTCTTT. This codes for CSARTQGKGHTEAFF.

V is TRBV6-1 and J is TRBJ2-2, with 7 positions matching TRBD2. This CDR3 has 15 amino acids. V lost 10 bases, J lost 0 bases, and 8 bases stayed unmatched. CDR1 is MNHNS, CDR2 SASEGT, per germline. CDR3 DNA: TGTGCCACCATCCCGGGAGGAACGAACACCGGGGAGCTGTTTTTT. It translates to CATIPGGTNTGELFF.

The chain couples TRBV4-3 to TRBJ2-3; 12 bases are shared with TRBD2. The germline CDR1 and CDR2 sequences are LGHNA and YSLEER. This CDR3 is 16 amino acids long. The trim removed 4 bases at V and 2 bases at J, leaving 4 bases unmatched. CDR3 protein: CASSLLAGGPTDTQYF. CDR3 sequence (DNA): TGCGCCAGCAGCCTGCTAGCGGGAGGGCCCACAGATACGCAGTATTTT.

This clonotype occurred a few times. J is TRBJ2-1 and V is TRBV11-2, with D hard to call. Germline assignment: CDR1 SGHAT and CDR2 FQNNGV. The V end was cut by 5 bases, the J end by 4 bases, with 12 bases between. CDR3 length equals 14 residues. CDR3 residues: CASSRGREYNEQFF. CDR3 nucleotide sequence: TGTGCCAGCAGCCGCGGCCGTGAGTACAATGAGCAGTTCTTC.

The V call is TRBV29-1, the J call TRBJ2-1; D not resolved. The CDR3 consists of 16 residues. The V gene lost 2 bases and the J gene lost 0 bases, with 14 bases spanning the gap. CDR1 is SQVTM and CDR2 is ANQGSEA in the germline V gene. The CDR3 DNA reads TGCAGCGTTGAATATTCTGGCGCCAGCTCCTACAATGAGCAGTTCTTC. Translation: CSVEYSGASSYNEQFF.

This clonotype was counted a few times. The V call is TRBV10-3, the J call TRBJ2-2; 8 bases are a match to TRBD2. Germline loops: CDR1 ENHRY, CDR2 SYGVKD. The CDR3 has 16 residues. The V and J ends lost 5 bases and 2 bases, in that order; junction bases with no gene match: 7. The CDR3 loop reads CAISYSGTRNTGELFF. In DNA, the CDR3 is TGTGCCATCAGTTATTCCGGGACTAGAAACACCGGGGAGCTGTTTTTT.

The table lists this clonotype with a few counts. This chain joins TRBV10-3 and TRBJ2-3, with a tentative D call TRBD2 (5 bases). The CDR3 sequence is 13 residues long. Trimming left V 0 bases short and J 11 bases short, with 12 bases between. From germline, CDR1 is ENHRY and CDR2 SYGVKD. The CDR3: CAISESTGSKQYF. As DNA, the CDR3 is TGTGCCATCAGTGAGTCTACGGGAAGTAAGCAGTATTTT.

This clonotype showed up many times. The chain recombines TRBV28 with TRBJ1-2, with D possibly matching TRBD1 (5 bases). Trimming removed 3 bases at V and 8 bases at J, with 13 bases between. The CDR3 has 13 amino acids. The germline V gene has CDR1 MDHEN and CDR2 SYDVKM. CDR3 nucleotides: TGTGCCAGCAGTTTTGGGGCCATGGGAGGCTACACCTTC. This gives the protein CASSFGAMGGYTF.

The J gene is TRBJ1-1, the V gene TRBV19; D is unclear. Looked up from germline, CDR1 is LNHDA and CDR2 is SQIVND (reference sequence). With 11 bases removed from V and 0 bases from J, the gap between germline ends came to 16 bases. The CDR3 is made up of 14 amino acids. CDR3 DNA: TGTGCCGGTTGGGGTGCAGGTATGAACACTGAAGCTTTCTTT. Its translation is CAGWGAGMNTEAFF.

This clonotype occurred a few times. As DNA, the CDR3 is TGCGCCAGCAGCTTGGGGCGACTAGCGGATTACAATGAGCAGTTCTTC. Amino acids: CASSLGRLADYNEQFF. The V and J genes are TRBV5-1 and TRBJ2-1; 9 bases are shared with TRBD2. V was pared by 0 bases and J by 4 bases, with 5 bases of the junction left unmatched. The CDR3 consists of 16 residues. Germline lookup yields CDR1 SGHRS and CDR2 YFSETQ.

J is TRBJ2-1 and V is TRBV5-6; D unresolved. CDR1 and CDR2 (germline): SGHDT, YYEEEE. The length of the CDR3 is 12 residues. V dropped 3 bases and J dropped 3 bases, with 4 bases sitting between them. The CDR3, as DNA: TGTGCCAGCAGCTGGAACTACAATGAGCAGTTCTTC. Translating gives CASSWNYNEQFF.

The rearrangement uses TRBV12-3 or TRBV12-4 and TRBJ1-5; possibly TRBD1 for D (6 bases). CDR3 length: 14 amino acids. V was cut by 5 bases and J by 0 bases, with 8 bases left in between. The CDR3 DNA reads TGTGCCAGCAGTGCGACAGGTAGCAATCAGCCCCAGCATTTT. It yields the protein CASSATGSNQPQHF.

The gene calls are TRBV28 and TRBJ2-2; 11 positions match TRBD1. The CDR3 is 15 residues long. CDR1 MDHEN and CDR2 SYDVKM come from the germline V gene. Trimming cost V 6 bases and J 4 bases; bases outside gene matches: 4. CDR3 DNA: TGTGCCAGCAGGCTTGGGACAGGGGGCACCGGGGAGCTGTTTTTT. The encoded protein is CASRLGTGGTGELFF.

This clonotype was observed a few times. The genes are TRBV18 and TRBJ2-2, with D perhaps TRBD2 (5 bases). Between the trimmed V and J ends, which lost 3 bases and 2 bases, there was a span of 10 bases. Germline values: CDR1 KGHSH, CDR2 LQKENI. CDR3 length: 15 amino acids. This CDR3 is CASSPIRGNTGELFF. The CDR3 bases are TGTGCCAGCTCACCTATCCGGGGAAACACCGGGGAGCTGTTTTTT.

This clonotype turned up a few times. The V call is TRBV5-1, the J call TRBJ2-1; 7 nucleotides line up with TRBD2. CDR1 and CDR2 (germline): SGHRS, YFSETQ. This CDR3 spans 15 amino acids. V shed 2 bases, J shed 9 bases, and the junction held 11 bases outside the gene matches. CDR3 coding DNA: TGCGCCAGCAGCTTAACTAGCGATTCGACTATTGAGCAGTTCTTC. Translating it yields CASSLTSDSTIEQFF.

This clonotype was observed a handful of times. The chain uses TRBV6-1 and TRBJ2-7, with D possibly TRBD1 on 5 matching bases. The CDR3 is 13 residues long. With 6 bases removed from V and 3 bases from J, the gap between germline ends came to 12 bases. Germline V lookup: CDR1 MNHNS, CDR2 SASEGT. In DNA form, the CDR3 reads TGTGCCAGCAGGTCAGACAGCTACTACGAGCAGTACTTC. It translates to CASRSDSYYEQYF.

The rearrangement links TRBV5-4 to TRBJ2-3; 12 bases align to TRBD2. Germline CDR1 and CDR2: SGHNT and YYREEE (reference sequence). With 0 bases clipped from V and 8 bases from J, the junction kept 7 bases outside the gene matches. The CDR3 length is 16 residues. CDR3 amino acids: CASSLGLAGGPRTQYF. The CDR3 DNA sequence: TGTGCCAGCAGCTTGGGTCTAGCGGGAGGGCCTCGTACGCAGTATTTT.